The rows below give T cell receptor beta chains drawn from one sample of a study of OX40 agonist ivuxolimab in advanced cancers. Method: immunoSEQ multiplex PCR; TCRdb's copy keeps in-frame clones and lacks some. The sample includes roughly 100,000 clones, approximately 85% of them seen just once. The material was CD4+ or CD8+ T cells sorted from blood, obtained in a trial of the OX40 agonist ivuxolimab. These receptors were taken from an adult with an advanced solid tumor such as melanoma, head and neck, liver or kidney cancer. CDR3s include the opening cysteine and the closing phenylalanine or tryptophan. The D gene is left open where the match is weak.

>NA|TRBV5-4|TRBJ2-7
CASSSGTTYEQYF
>NA|TRBV7-8|TRBJ2-5
CASSTRGRMTQYF
>TRBD2|TRBV5-4|TRBJ2-1
CASSRGLAVDEQFF
>NA|TRBV5-4|TRBJ2-5
CASSTPTRQETQYF
>NA|TRBV27|TRBJ2-3
CASSWGQYTDTQYF
>NA|TRBV11-1|TRBJ2-1
CASSLGRGHYNEQFF
>NA|TRBV4-1|NA
CASSPGGSYEQYF
>NA|TRBV5-6|TRBJ2-5
CASSLRGGETQYF
>NA|TRBV18|TRBJ2-5
CASSRAGQETQYF
>NA|TRBV19|TRBJ1-4
CASTETGTYNEKLFF
>NA|TRBV27|TRBJ2-1
CASSTTYGAKNEQFF
>NA|TRBV9|TRBJ2-1
CASSVPSGPSNEQFF
>NA|TRBV6-1|TRBJ1-3
CASSAWIISGNTIYF
>NA|TRBV11-3|TRBJ2-3
CASSTHRDTQYF
>NA|TRBV5-1|TRBJ1-1
CASSFDLGGNTEAFF
>NA|TRBV7-8|TRBJ2-5
CASSLVPGEGETQYF
>NA|TRBV6-5|TRBJ2-1
CASKQGFSEQFF
>NA|TRBV19|TRBJ2-7
CASRRMATYEQYF
>TRBD1|TRBV4-3|TRBJ1-6
CASSQEPPTGDNSPLHF
>TRBD2|TRBV11-2|TRBJ2-5
CASSTYSGMETQYF
>NA|TRBV28|TRBJ2-1
CASSLSGQQNEQFF
>NA|TRBV19|TRBJ2-2
CASSIWGLDTGELFF
>NA|TRBV28|TRBJ2-7
CASSFSSPHEQYF
>NA|TRBV2|TRBJ2-2
CASGDSGGTGELFF
>NA|TRBV6-5|TRBJ2-2
CASEKGTGELFF
>NA|TRBV28|TRBJ2-7
CASSLWERDEQYF
>NA|TRBV28|TRBJ2-7
CASSLEGPEQYF
>NA|TRBV4-3|TRBJ1-1
CASSQSPGLTEAFF
>NA|TRBV6-1|TRBJ2-4
CASSPSRGIQYF
>NA|TRBV9|TRBJ2-1
CASSGGLDPNEQFF
>TRBD1|TRBV28|TRBJ2-2
CASSPGQVVTGELFF
>TRBD1|TRBV19|TRBJ2-7
CASSIVGGGPYEQYF
>TRBD1|TRBV5-8|TRBJ1-4
CASYGTDEKLFF
>TRBD2|TRBV14|TRBJ2-5
CASSQASGRASAYF
>NA|TRBV7-9|TRBJ1-1
CASSHPGRGNTEAFF
>TRBD2|TRBV5-4|TRBJ2-7
CASSPSPAGGGSEQYF
>TRBD1|TRBV27|TRBJ2-3
CASTRRTGGPDTQYF
>NA|TRBV20-1|TRBJ2-1
CSASDNEQFF
>NA|TRBV30|TRBJ2-7
CAWRASDSYEQYF
>NA|TRBV7-9|TRBJ2-1
CASSLEAGEQFF
>TRBD1|TRBV6-1|TRBJ2-2
CASSEPGQGSGELFF
>NA|TRBV4-1|TRBJ1-5
CASSPRGTQGPQHF
>TRBD2|TRBV19|TRBJ2-3
CASSISLARTDTQYF
>NA|TRBV6-5|TRBJ2-2
CASSPDAPRTGELFF
>NA|TRBV10-2|TRBJ1-2
CASSESWQGPPSGYTF
>NA|TRBV27|TRBJ2-3
CANYTDTQYF
>TRBD2|TRBV6-1|TRBJ2-4
CASSEIAGGLKNIQYF
>NA|TRBV15|TRBJ2-2
CATSRVPGSGELFF
>NA|TRBV11-3|TRBJ2-7
CASSLGPLVDEQYF
>NA|TRBV10-2|TRBJ2-1
CASGRVNNEQFF
>NA|TRBV13|TRBJ2-2
CASSSLSLGGELFF
>TRBD2|TRBV7-3|TRBJ2-1
CASSQTSGSENEQFF
>NA|TRBV4-1|TRBJ1-4
CASSDLGRNEKLFF
>NA|TRBV4-2|TRBJ1-6
CASSQDRSSSYNSPLHF
>NA|TRBV11-3|TRBJ1-1
CASSPFLMGTEAFF
>NA|TRBV7-9|TRBJ2-1
CAFVPAQSYNEQFF
>NA|TRBV7-2|TRBJ2-1
CASSFGRENEQFF